These 2 T cell receptor beta chains originate from one sample sequenced in a study of T cell responses to AZD1222 COVID-19 vaccine. Only in-frame clones appear in the TCRdb table, and some are missing; sequencing was by immunoSEQ multiplex PCR. The repertoire includes under 200,000 clones, over 75% of them detected once, and roughly 4% sits in the top ten. The sequences come from peripheral blood, collected 28 days after the second AZD1222 dose. The receptors were gathered from an adult who received the AZD1222 COVID-19 vaccine.

This rearrangement joins TRBV7-9 to TRBJ1-5; D unresolved. V lost 1 base to trimming and J lost 2 bases, with 12 bases between them. This CDR3 contains 16 residues. CDR1 SEHNR and CDR2 FQNEAQ come from the germline V gene (reference sequence). CDR3 amino acids: CASSLGLAGGNQPQHF. The CDR3 DNA sequence: TGTGCCAGCAGCTTAGGGTTAGCCGGAGGCAATCAGCCCCAGCATTTT.

V is TRBV6-5 and J is TRBJ1-5; no reliable D call. Trimming left V 6 bases short and J 1 base short, with 13 bases between. The CDR3 spans 15 residues. Germline V CDR1 and CDR2: MNHEY, SVGAGI. CDR3 DNA sequence: TGTGCCAGCAGGGTACAGAGCGTGAGCAATCAGCCCCAGCATTTT. Translating it yields CASRVQSVSNQPQHF.